These T cell receptor beta chains were read from a single sample in a study of shared clonotypes between healthy human individuals. Using immunoSEQ multiplex PCR, the repertoire was profiled, and TCRdb retains in-frame clones only, with some absent. Of around 510,000 clones listed, roughly 95% are singletons. The sample was naive CD4+ T cells sorted from blood. These receptors were taken from a woman in her twenties or thirties in good health. Both conserved end residues are part of each CDR3. The order of the fields is V gene, J gene, clone size, D gene, CDR3 protein, CDR3 DNA. A D gene is named only where the DNA matches it firmly. Rows give clone size only sometimes, using once, few, many, or a class for an expanded clone.

TRBV11-3	TRBJ2-1	-	-	CASSSSPVGDNEQFF	TGTGCCAGCAGCTCATCCCCCGTCGGCGACAATGAGCAGTTCTTC
TRBV5-1	TRBJ2-1	-	-	CASSLESYSYNEQFF	TGCGCCAGCAGCTTGGAGAGCTACTCCTACAATGAGCAGTTCTTC
TRBV29-1	TRBJ2-1	once	TRBD2	CSVEAPGTSSYNEQFF	TGCAGCGTTGAAGCGCCCGGGACTAGTTCCTACAATGAGCAGTTCTTC
TRBV28	TRBJ1-4	-	TRBD1	CASRGTDRGGEKLFF	TGTGCCAGCAGGGGGACTGACAGGGGAGGGGAAAAACTGTTTTTT
TRBV10-1	TRBJ1-5	-	-	CASSETRGPQHF	TGCGCCAGCAGTGAGACCCGCGGACCCCAGCATTTT
TRBV7-8	TRBJ2-5	-	TRBD1	CASSSRPPNRGWTQETQYF	TGTGCCAGCAGCTCGAGGCCCCCAAACAGGGGCTGGACCCAAGAGACCCAGTACTTC
TRBV18	TRBJ1-3	-	-	CASSPIDSGNTIYF	TGTGCCAGCTCACCTATAGACTCTGGAAACACCATATATTTT
TRBV11-2	TRBJ2-7	once	-	CASSAAYEQYF	TGTGCCAGCAGCGCTGCCTACGAGCAGTACTTC
TRBV28	TRBJ1-2	-	-	CASSLFGTDLTRF	TGTGCCAGCAGTTTATTTGGGACGGATCTAACCCGCTTC
TRBV19	TRBJ1-5	-	-	CASSGINSNQPQHF	TGTGCCAGTTCCGGGATTAATAGCAATCAGCCCCAGCATTTT
TRBV10-3	TRBJ2-1	-	-	CAIGGSLGRDSANEQFF	TGTGCCATCGGGGGCTCGTTGGGCCGGGACTCGGCCAATGAGCAGTTCTTC
TRBV11-2	TRBJ2-1	-	-	CASSLMAVKYNEQFF	TGTGCCAGCAGCTTAATGGCGGTCAAATACAATGAGCAGTTCTTC
TRBV5-8	TRBJ2-7	once	-	CASSLASAGYSYEQYF	TGTGCCAGCAGCTTGGCCTCGGCAGGTTACTCCTACGAGCAGTACTTC
TRBV7-9	TRBJ2-7	-	-	CASSLLEAMGAYEQYF	TGTGCCAGCAGCTTACTCGAGGCGATGGGGGCCTACGAGCAGTACTTC
TRBV28	TRBJ2-1	-	TRBD2	CASSPHSGSKWNEQFF	TGTGCCAGCAGTCCCCACAGCGGGAGTAAGTGGAATGAGCAGTTCTTC
TRBV5-1	TRBJ1-1	-	TRBD1	CASSGAGQGASEAFF	TGCGCCAGCAGCGGAGCGGGACAGGGGGCGTCTGAAGCTTTCTTT
TRBV6-1	TRBJ1-1	-	-	CASSELGGAANTEAFF	TGTGCCAGCAGTGAATTGGGGGGGGCAGCGAACACTGAAGCTTTCTTT
TRBV5-1	TRBJ2-2	once	-	CASSLEVSGNTGELFF	TGCGCCAGCAGCTTGGAAGTGTCAGGGAACACCGGGGAGCTGTTTTTT
TRBV11-2	TRBJ1-1	-	-	CASSLDSFMNTEAFF	TGTGCCAGCAGCTTAGACAGCTTCATGAACACTGAAGCTTTCTTT
TRBV21-1	TRBJ1-2	once	-	CASSSSGGVRGYTF	TGTGCCAGCAGTTCATCAGGGGGAGTGCGTGGCTACACCTTC
TRBV27	TRBJ2-7	-	TRBD2	CASSLFGTSGVSTYEQYF	TGTGCCAGCAGTTTATTCGGGACTAGCGGGGTATCAACCTACGAGCAGTACTTC
TRBV7-8	TRBJ2-7	-	-	CASSADSGLRGYEQYF	TGTGCCAGCAGCGCGGACTCAGGATTAAGGGGCTACGAGCAGTACTTC
TRBV11-3	TRBJ2-1	once	-	CASSLRTSEQFF	TGTGCCAGCAGCTTAAGGACGTCTGAGCAGTTCTTC
TRBV7-8	TRBJ1-3	few	TRBD1	CASTADRYSGNTIYF	TGTGCCAGCACCGCGGACAGGTACTCTGGAAACACCATATATTTT
TRBV9	TRBJ2-2	-	-	CASSGTGTTNTGELFF	TGTGCCAGCAGCGGGACCGGGACAACGAACACCGGGGAGCTGTTTTTT
TRBV28	TRBJ2-1	-	TRBD2	CASSSGGSYNEQFF	TGTGCCAGCTCCTCCGGGGGGTCCTACAATGAGCAGTTCTTC